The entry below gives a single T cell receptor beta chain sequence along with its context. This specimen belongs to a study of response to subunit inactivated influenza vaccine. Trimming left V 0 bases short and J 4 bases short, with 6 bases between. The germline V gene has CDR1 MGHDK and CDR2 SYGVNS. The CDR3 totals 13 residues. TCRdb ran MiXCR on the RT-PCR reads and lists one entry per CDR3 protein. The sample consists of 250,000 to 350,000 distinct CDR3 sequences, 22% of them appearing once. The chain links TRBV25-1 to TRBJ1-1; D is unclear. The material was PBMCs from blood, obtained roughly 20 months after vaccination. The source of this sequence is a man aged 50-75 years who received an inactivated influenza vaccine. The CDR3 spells CASSEYKGTEAFF. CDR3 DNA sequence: TGTGCCAGCAGTGAATATAAGGGCACTGAAGCTTTCTTT. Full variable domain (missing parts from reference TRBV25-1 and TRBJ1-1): EADIYQTPRYLVIGTGKKITLECSQTMGHDKMYWYQQDPGMELHLIHYSYGVNSTEKGDLSSESTVSRIRTEHFPLTLESARPSHTSQYLCASSEYKGTEAFFGQGTRLTVV.